This TCR beta chain originates from a study of blood T cells in healthy people across ages (dated by TCRdb to 2013 to 2016). Describing the broader study: In model experiments, template switching captured roughly one uniquely barcoded TCR beta cDNA molecule for every two T cells. To track age-related changes in TCR beta repertoire diversity, the study relied on deep sequencing normalized with unique cDNA molecular identifiers. Four age groups were formed from the donors: young (average approximately 15 years), middle-aged (approximately 39), aged (62) and long-lived (more than 75). To avoid experimental bias, donors of different ages were randomly spread across the sequencing lanes. For two donors (one aged 18 to 30 and one aged 80 or older), the study analyzed two additional independent replicas of 1 million unique cDNA reads from the same blood draw.

Broad study findings and their caveats: Compared with the aged group, the long-lived group had more naive CD4+ T cells, fewer expanded clones and increased TCR diversity, a pattern suggesting age selection. Conclusive comparison of naive and antigen-experienced compartments was prevented by the profiling of bulk unsorted PBMCs. Observed TCR beta diversity per million T cells fell roughly linearly with age, and a significant reduction was already apparent by age around 40. The percentage of naive T cells measured by flow cytometry correlated strongly with observed TCR beta diversity. Donor CMV infection status was unknown, potentially confounding age-related changes in expanded clonotypes. Estimates of total diversity based on one million sequenced T cells were regarded as lower bounds and as underestimates.

Note on this clonotype: This receptor's antigen is unknown. A junction end diverges from the germline sequence, so it may reflect a read error.

Systemically healthy Caucasian individuals from Russia, around 39 in total and aged roughly 6 to 100 years, were included as donors. Each donor gave about 9.7 milliliters of peripheral blood, drawn into EDTA-treated Vacutainer tubes. Ficoll-Paque density-gradient centrifugation was used to isolate PBMCs, with at least 6.5 million per sample. Total RNA, at least 6 micrograms per sample, was extracted from PBMCs with Trizol reagent. For every donor, an aliquot of PBMCs went through flow cytometry to measure the percentages of naive CD45RAhigh/CD27high T cells. CDR1 and CDR2, looked up from the germline V gene, are SGHTA and FQGNSA. Spanning cysteine to phenylalanine, the CDR3 consists of 12 amino acids. The read is trimmed to its CDR3 DNA, 36 bases read in frame from base 1. Library prep was done by 5' RACE. The sequencer was an Illumina HiSeq 2500. A second roughly 6 to 11 cycle PCR used a sample-barcoded 5' primer and a J-beta primer mix. Each TCR beta cDNA molecule received a unique molecular identifier from a template-switch 5' adaptor carrying 12 random nucleotides. At least 2.5 million CDR3-containing paired-end reads were obtained from each sample. First-strand cDNA was synthesized from all RNA with the Mint cDNA synthesis kit, primed by a TRBC-specific oligonucleotide. Following uracil-DNA glycosylase treatment, a first 18-cycle PCR with universal primers M1SS and BC2_uni_R was performed on all cDNA. In the original analysis: For normalization, 1 million high-quality reads were randomly selected from each sample, with every read carrying a distinct molecular identifier. Reads with shared molecular identifiers were discarded instead of being binned into consensus sequences. MiTCR, set to a Q25 quality threshold and the strictest error-elimination algorithm, was used for CDR3 identification, clonotype clustering and error correction. A nonparametric unseen species model with Euler transformation was used to estimate a lower bound on total TCR beta diversity. The raw public reads went through TCRdb reprocessing: fastp at Q25, MiXCR clone calling, in-frame beta chains kept. Duplicate CDR3 protein sequences are folded into a single record with the most common DNA and genes. The V and J calls were not made by the authors but by TCRdb's processing. Across this sample there are under 850,000 distinct CDR3 sequences, with around 36% seen only once. Jointly, the top ten make up about an eighth of the sample.

This clonotype originated in a man aged 18 to 29 in good health. Rearrangement joined TRBV7-2 to TRBJ2-3, with the D gene uncertain. Sequencing was carried out using blood. CDR3 reads: CAGSLVADTQYF. At the DNA level, the sequence is TGTGCCGGCAGCTTAGTAGCTGATACGCAGTATTTT.